The 14 T cell receptor beta chains below were found in one sample sequenced in a study of shared clonotypes between healthy human individuals (dated by TCRdb to 2020 to 2021). The library came from the immunoSEQ multiplex PCR assay. Here the immuneACCESS table is served through TCRdb, limited to in-frame sequences with V and J called. Missing clones are a known gap in these copies; in checked studies unresolved V genes cover under half, and the rest lacks a known reason. In all, the sample holds a few million clones, and 85% to 95% of those were seen once. Jointly, the top ten make up under 0.45% of the sample. Sequencing was done on a sample of naive CD4+ T cells from PBMCs. The cell subset or site label, as the study defines it: CD45RA+ positively selected. The receptors here all came from a man younger than 35 in good health. Some clones in this sample may be carry-over from other donors' samples.

This clone has just one count. The chain links TRBV6-9 to TRBJ2-5; D may be TRBD1 (5 bases). V was shortened by 0 bases and J by 5 bases, with 19 bases between the two germline ends. The CDR3 contains 17 residues. Germline V CDR1 and CDR2: MNHGY, SVAAGI. CDR3 DNA sequence: TGTGCCAGCAGTTATTCGAATAGACAGACACAGGAGGAGACCCAGTACTTC. Translating it yields CASSYSNRQTQEETQYF.

The CDR3 here is CASSLWGGSARVEQFF. CDR3 coding DNA: TGTGCCAGCAGCTTGTGGGGCGGGAGTGCGCGGGTTGAGCAGTTCTTC. J is TRBJ2-1 and V is TRBV5-6; 7 positions agree with TRBD2. This CDR3 has 16 amino acids. V lost 1 base to trimming and J lost 9 bases; unmatched junction nucleotides: 13. Germline CDR1 and CDR2: SGHDT and YYEEEE.

This clone was recorded only once. The rearrangement uses TRBV28 and TRBJ1-2, with D hard to call. Germline values: CDR1 MDHEN, CDR2 SYDVKM. CDR3 length equals 16 residues. The V gene lost 1 base and the J gene lost 4 bases, with 16 bases spanning the gap. The DNA for the CDR3 is TGTGCCAGCAGTTTATACGGGCGCCAGGTTGGCTATGGCTACACCTTC. Its protein is CASSLYGRQVGYGYTF.

V usage is TRBV7-9 and J usage is TRBJ2-5, with D perhaps matching TRBD1 or TRBD2 (6 bases each). CDR3 length: 17 residues. CDR1 and CDR2 from the germline V gene are SEHNR and FQNEAQ (reference sequence). Trimming removed 5 bases from V and 2 bases from J, with 21 bases in between. The CDR3 protein is CASSPPRGRQKQETQYF. CDR3 coding DNA: TGTGCCAGCAGCCCCCCAAGGGGGAGGCAGAAACAAGAGACCCAGTACTTC.

This clone was observed once. This sequence joins TRBV2 and TRBJ1-4; no reliable D call. V gave up 6 bases and J gave up 0 bases, with 14 bases separating them. The CDR3 runs 16 residues. Germline assignment: CDR1 SNHLY and CDR2 FYNNEI. The DNA of the CDR3 is TGTGCCAGCAGCCCCGGGATGCTTGCAACTAATGAAAAACTGTTTTTT. Its protein product is CASSPGMLATNEKLFF.

This clone was counted once. This chain uses TRBV30 with TRBJ2-1, with no clear D. The germline V gene encodes CDR1 GTSNPN and CDR2 SVGIG (reference sequence). The V gene lost 4 bases and the J gene lost 0 bases, with 13 bases spanning the gap. The CDR3 spans 15 residues. The chain's CDR3 is CAWTGWVLSYNEQFF. The CDR3 DNA reads TGTGCCTGGACGGGTTGGGTCCTCTCCTACAATGAGCAGTTCTTC.

V usage is TRBV5-1 and J usage is TRBJ1-2; TRBD1 matches at 7 bases. After removal of 4 bases from V and 7 bases from J, the junction contained 4 bases not matched to a gene. CDR1 and CDR2 from the germline V gene are SGHRS and YFSETQ. The CDR3 runs to 12 residues. The CDR3 loop reads CASSIGTAGYTF. CDR3 nucleotides: TGCGCCAGCAGCATAGGGACAGCTGGCTACACCTTC. Using reference TRBV5-1 and TRBJ1-2 for the parts outside the CDR3, the full variable domain is KAGVTQTPRYLIKTRGQQVTLSCSPISGHRSVSWYQQTPGQGLQFLFEYFSETQRNKGNFPGRFSGRQFSNSRSEMNVSTLELGDSALYLCASSIGTAGYTFGSGTRLTVV.

V is TRBV4-2 and J is TRBJ2-3; possibly TRBD2 for D (6 bases). The CDR3 is made up of 16 amino acids. V was shortened by 0 bases and J by 1 base, with 11 bases between the two germline ends. Germline V lookup: CDR1 LGHNA, CDR2 YNFKEQ. CDR3 sequence: CASSQERGGGTDTQYF. The CDR3 bases are TGTGCCAGCAGCCAAGAGCGGGGAGGAGGCACAGATACGCAGTATTTT.

The CDR3 DNA reads as TGCGCCAGCAGCCTCACTAGCGGGAGTCCCGACCTCGGCGAGCAGTACTTC. Translated: CASSLTSGSPDLGEQYF. The chain is built from TRBV4-1 and TRBJ2-7, with 11 bases aligning to TRBD2. With V trimmed by 4 bases and J by 6 bases, 14 bases remained unmatched. CDR3 size: 17 residues. Germline CDR1 MGHRA, CDR2 YSYEKL.

CDR3 in amino acids: CASSPSSRALTDTQYF. As DNA, the CDR3 is TGTGCCAGCTCACCATCGTCGCGGGCTCTCACAGATACGCAGTATTTT. The V and J genes are TRBV18 and TRBJ2-3; perhaps TRBD2 as D (5 bases). V lost 2 bases to trimming and J lost 2 bases, with 14 bases between them. There are 16 residues in the CDR3. Germline V lookup: CDR1 KGHSH, CDR2 LQKENI.

For this clone: The same CDR3 can be traced to other DNA sequences in this sample. J is TRBJ2-5 and V is TRBV7-2; the D is unclear. The CDR3 is 13 residues long. Germline values: CDR1 SGHTA, CDR2 FQGNSA. Trimming pared 3 bases from V and 3 bases from J, leaving 8 bases between. The CDR3 region has the DNA TGTGCCAGCAGCTTCGAAAGGAAAGAGACCCAGTACTTC. Protein product: CASSFERKETQYF. The full variable domain, completed using reference TRBV7-2 and TRBJ2-5, is GAGVSQSPSNKVTEKGKDVELRCDPISGHTALYWYRQSLGQGLEFLIYFQGNSAPDKSGLPSDRFSAERTGGSVSTLTIQRTQQEDSAVYLCASSFERKETQYFGPGTRLLVL.

This clone was counted a single time. J is TRBJ2-3 and V is TRBV21-1; the table calls TRBD2, which could not be checked here. TRBV21-1 is classified as a pseudogene. The CDR3 contains 20 residues. The CDR3 is CASPLRPPSGPITNTDTQYF. Here the CDR3 DNA reads TGTGCCAGCCCCCTGCGGCCCCCTAGCGGCCCTATCACTAACACAGATACGCAGTATTTT.

This sequence joins TRBV7-2 and TRBJ2-5, with TRBD1 matching over 7 bases. The J call may be faulty, since TRBJ2-7 better matches the DNA end. The CDR3 extends over 15 amino acids. Germline values: CDR1 SGHTA, CDR2 FQGNSA. The CDR3: CASSWARDSLYEQYF. CDR3 DNA: TGTGCCAGCAGCTGGGCTCGGGACAGTCTCTACGAGCAGTACTTC.

With respect to this clone: A junction boundary mismatches the germline segment, possibly from a read error. The J gene is TRBJ1-1, the V gene TRBV10-3; weak D call: TRBD1 (6 bases). The germline V gene has CDR1 ENHRY and CDR2 SYGVKD. CDR3 length: 15 residues. The CDR3 nucleotides are TGTGCCATGAGTGCGGCACAGGGCGAGGGGACTGAAGCTTTCTTT. Translated: CAMSAAQGEGTEAFF.